This T cell receptor (beta chain) was documented in a study of Ad26.COV2.S vaccination and SARS-CoV-2 variants. Only in-frame clones appear in the TCRdb table, and some are missing; sequencing was by immunoSEQ multiplex PCR. The sample gives 430,000 or so clones, 75% to 95% of which show up once; 10% to 15% is in the top ten. Looked up from germline, CDR1 is LGHDT and CDR2 is YNNKEL (reference sequence). The CDR3 contains 14 residues. The germline V and J ends were trimmed by 1 base and 0 bases, with 6 bases remaining between them. Treatment in this sample: roughly 20 received Ad26.COV2.S at low or high dose, single or two shots; five or six received placebo; per-sample allocation not given. Following the first vaccine or placebo injection, samples were taken on day 63.

This receptor was obtained from a person between 18 and 65 years old who received the Ad26.COV2.S COVID-19 vaccine or a placebo. The source was peripheral blood, collected in a trial of Ad26.COV2.S vaccine versus placebo. The chain uses TRBV3-1 (or the pseudogene TRBV3-2) and TRBJ1-1, with D unclear. The DNA of the CDR3 is TGTGCCAGCAGCCAAGGCTGGGTGAACACTGAAGCTTTCTTT. Protein product: CASSQGWVNTEAFF.